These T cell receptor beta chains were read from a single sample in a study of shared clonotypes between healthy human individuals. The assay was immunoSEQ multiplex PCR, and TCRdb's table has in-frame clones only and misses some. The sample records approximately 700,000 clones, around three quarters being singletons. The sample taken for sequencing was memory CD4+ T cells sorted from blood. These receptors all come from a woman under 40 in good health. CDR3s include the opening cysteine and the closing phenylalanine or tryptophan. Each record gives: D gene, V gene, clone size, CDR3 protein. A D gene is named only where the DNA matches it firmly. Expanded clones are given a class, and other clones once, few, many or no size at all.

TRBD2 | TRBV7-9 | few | CASSSSGREPYEQYF
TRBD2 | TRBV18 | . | CASSPTSGISYNEQFF
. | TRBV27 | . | CASSRTTGYPNEKLFF
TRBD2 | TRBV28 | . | CASSFTSGRFHEQYF
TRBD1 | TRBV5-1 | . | CASSLVAGGSYEQYF
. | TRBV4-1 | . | CASSQDLGTLNTEAFF
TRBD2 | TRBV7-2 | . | CASSVQGTSFHEQYF
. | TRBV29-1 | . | CSVRTDTQYF
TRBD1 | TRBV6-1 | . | CASSETGAVRLFF
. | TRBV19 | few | CASSIGDYGYTF
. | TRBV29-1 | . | CSVGQWGETQYF
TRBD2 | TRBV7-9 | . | CASSSTNSGRVRDTQYF
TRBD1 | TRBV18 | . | CASSPDRAQYF
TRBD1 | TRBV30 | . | CAWSVYGTGIFSYNSPLHF
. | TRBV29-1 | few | CSVAFTGEKLFF
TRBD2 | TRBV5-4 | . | CASSLGTSGQETQYF
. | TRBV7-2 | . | CASSPWFDRGQPQHF
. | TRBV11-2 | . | CASSLGLNTEAFF
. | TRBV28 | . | CASGLLNTEAFF
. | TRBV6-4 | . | CASRVLEAFF
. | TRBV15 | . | CATSRDPGSYNEQFF
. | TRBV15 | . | CATGRTVTSYNEQFF
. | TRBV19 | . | CASSIIAGNTEAFF
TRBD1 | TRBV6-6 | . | CASSKTGTGNTIYF
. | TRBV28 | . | CASSTDLGIYEQYF
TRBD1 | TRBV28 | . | CASSSPGTGGSNEKLFF
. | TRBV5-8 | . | CASRQVFYTEAFF
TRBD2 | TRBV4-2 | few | CASSQPSRGGRAGSADTQYF
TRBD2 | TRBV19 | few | CASRGRGNTGELFF
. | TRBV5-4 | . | CASSLTGPNEKLFF
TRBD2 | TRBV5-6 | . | CASSPIAGHTDTQYF
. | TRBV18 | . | CASSPNRETNEKLFF
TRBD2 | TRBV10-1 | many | CASSESSSGRDLRAQYF
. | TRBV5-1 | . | CASSLAPDDYEQYF
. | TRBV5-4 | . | CASSLGTALLAGYTF
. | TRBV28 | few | CAYPGAALSQPQHF
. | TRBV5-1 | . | CASSLLGVWEQFF
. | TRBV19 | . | CASSIYSYGYTF
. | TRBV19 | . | CASSQGATYEQYF
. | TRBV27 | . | CASSRLASGELFF
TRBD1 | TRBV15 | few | CATSAGTGGDQPQHF
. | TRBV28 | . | CASRSYRGGGPRGTQYF
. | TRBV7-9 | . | CSLGRGTGELFF
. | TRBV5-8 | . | CASSLYGYSGANVLTF
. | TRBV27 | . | CASSIVDTGELFF
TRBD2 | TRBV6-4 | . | CASSDYPSGSSYNEQFF
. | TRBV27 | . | CASSPSPRGLEQYF
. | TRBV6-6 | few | CASRPHTTSTDTQYF
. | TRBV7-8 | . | CASSPLSGNTIYF